A selection of T cell receptor beta chains follows, all from one sample in a study of T cell repertoires in cytomegalovirus infection. Using its own MiXCR run on the reads, TCRdb lists one record per CDR3 protein. The sample consists of 100,000 to 150,000 distinct CDR3 sequences, 7% to 9.5% of them appearing once. Material for sequencing was PBMCs. These receptors all stem from a human donor in good health (CMV status not recorded). Some clones in this sample may be carry-over from other donors' samples. Each CDR3 is given with its conserved first and last residue. The D gene is left open where the match is weak. Clone size appears in some rows only: once, few, many, or a class for an expanded clone.

D gene,clone size,J gene,V gene,CDR3 protein,CDR3 DNA
-,many,TRBJ2-3,TRBV28,CATIEIGSTDTQYF,TGTGCCACCATAGAGATCGGGAGCACAGATACGCAGTATTTT
-,-,TRBJ2-1,TRBV6-6,CASRWPQGPSVYNEQFF,TGTGCCAGCAGATGGCCCCAGGGGCCTAGCGTATACAATGAGCAGTTCTTC
-,few,TRBJ2-3,TRBV29-1,CSGKLTFTDTQYF,TGCAGCGGGAAGCTCACCTTCACAGATACGCAGTATTTT
TRBD2,many,TRBJ2-5,TRBV7-2,CASSFLSAGGKGTQYF,TGTGCCAGCAGCTTTCTATCCGCGGGGGGCAAGGGGACCCAGTACTTC
TRBD1,many,TRBJ1-5,TRBV5-4,CASSVDRDSNQPQHF,TGTGCCAGCAGCGTTGACAGGGATAGCAATCAGCCCCAGCATTTT
-,many,TRBJ2-3,TRBV6-6,CASALSTDTQYF,TGTGCCAGCGCACTCAGCACAGATACGCAGTATTTT
-,many,TRBJ1-2,TRBV5-6,CASSLKDSFLYGYTF,TGTGCCAGCAGCTTAAAAGACAGCTTCCTATATGGCTACACCTTC
-,many,TRBJ2-2,TRBV5-6,CASSFFTNTGELFF,TGTGCCAGCAGCTTCTTTACGAACACCGGGGAGCTGTTTTTT
-,many,TRBJ2-3,TRBV7-2,CASSPVGRTDTQYF,TGTGCCAGCAGCCCCGTCGGCCGAACAGATACGCAGTATTTT
-,few,TRBJ1-1,TRBV28,CASSFDPRGASTEAFF,TGTGCCAGCAGTTTCGACCCGCGGGGGGCCAGCACTGAAGCTTTCTTT
TRBD2,many,TRBJ2-3,TRBV7-2,CASSSEIAGWREDTQYF,TGTGCCAGCAGCTCCGAAATAGCGGGGTGGCGGGAAGATACGCAGTATTTT
-,many,TRBJ1-5,TRBV19,CASSGRGGSDF,TGTGCAAGTAGTGGTCGCGGGGGCAGCGATTTT
-,-,TRBJ2-1,TRBV20-1,CSAGGQFNEQFF,TGCAGTGCGGGGGGGCAGTTCAATGAGCAGTTCTTC
-,-,TRBJ2-3,TRBV7-2,CASSLSGRLTTDTQYF,TGTGCGAGCAGCTTATCGGGGCGGTTGACCACAGACACGCAGTATTTT
-,many,TRBJ2-2,TRBV19,CASSIISPGTGKLFAGELFF,TGTGCCAGTAGTATAATCTCCCCCGGTACAGGGAAGTTGTTTGCCGGGGAGCTGTTTTTT
TRBD1,many,TRBJ2-7,TRBV19,CASSPGQVYEQYF,TGTGCCAGTAGCCCCGGACAGGTCTACGAGCAGTACTTC
-,many,TRBJ2-5,TRBV4-1,CASSRGQQETQYF,TGCGCCAGCAGCCGCGGACAACAAGAGACCCAGTACTTC